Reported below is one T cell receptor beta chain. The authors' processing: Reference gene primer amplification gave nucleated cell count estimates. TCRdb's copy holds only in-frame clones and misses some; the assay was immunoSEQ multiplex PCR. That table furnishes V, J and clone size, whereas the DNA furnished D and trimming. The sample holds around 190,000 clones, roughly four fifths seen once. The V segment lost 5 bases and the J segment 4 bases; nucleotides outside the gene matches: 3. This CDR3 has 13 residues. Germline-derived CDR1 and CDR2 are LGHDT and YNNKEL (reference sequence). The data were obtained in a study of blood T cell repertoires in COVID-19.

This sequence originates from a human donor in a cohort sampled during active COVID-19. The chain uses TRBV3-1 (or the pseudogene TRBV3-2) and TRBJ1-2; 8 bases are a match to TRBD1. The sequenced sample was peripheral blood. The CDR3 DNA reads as TGTGCCAGCAGCTCGGGACAGGCCTATGGCTACACCTTC. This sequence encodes CASSSGQAYGYTF.